This entry describes one T cell receptor beta chain. This clonotype has only a few counts. The antigen it binds to is not known. No base qualities exist here, and no much larger clone lies one base off it. The data were obtained in a study of T-cell memory formation after mild COVID-19 (dated by TCRdb to the early 2020s). Some background on the complete study: TCR sequence clusters from the two donors were found to be largely donor specific. In two donors, T-cell clones that expanded and contracted after mild COVID-19 were followed by sequencing TCRalpha and TCRbeta repertoires longitudinally. The cohort was made up of two young adult volunteers, one female and one male, who were previously healthy. The paper as a whole reports these results and caveats: Some responding clones were detected in pre-infection memory, suggesting pre-existing cross-reactive memory T cells joined the SARS-CoV-2 response. Clones contracting from day 15 to 85 had balanced CD4/CD8 phenotypes, while a second wave expanding from day 15 to 37 was biased towards CD4+. Contracting CD4+ clones were found mainly in CM and EM memory subsets, while CD8+ clones were enriched in EMRA. Only two mild cases were covered in the study, and larger cohorts including severe cases with pre-infection samples were considered necessary. The second-wave clones that peaked on day 37 were not confirmed to be SARS-CoV-2 specific.

The CDR3 measures 17 amino acids from cysteine to phenylalanine. Only the CDR3 part of the read is kept: 51 bases, read in frame from the first base. CDR1 SGHAT and CDR2 FQNNGV are derived from the germline V gene. Trimming costs V 1 base and J 1 base, and their ends lie 11 bases apart. PBMCs were isolated by Ficoll-Paque density gradient centrifugation. For sequencing, an Illumina NovaSeq 6000 was employed. TCRalpha and TCRbeta cDNA libraries were built by 5'RACE with constant-segment primers, adding sample barcodes and unique molecular identifiers. RNA was extracted from every sample with Trizol reagent. Amplification of the libraries took two PCR steps, and the second step added a second sample barcode plus Illumina TruSeq adapters. Sequencing of libraries was performed on an Illumina NovaSeq with 2 x 150 bp paired-end reads. In the original analysis: Reads were demultiplexed and collapsed into UMI-guided consensus sequences with migec v1.2.7. Using mixcr v2.1.11, UMI consensuses were aligned to TRA and TRB V and J templates and then assembled into clonotypes. A clonotype was counted as expanded or contracted only if both edgeR and NoisET called the change significant, with noise models trained on biological replicates. For edgeR calls, a false discovery rate-adjusted p below 0.01 and a log2 fold-change threshold of 1 were applied. As an exploratory analysis of dynamics, PCA with hierarchical clustering was applied to max-normalized trajectories of the 1000 most abundant clonotypes. Each responding clone was given a CD4 or CD8 phenotype based on the CD4+ and CD8+ repertoires, which had been sequenced separately. TCRdb applied fastp at Q25 and MiXCR to the public reads, then kept only in-frame beta chains. Entries are consolidated by CDR3 protein sequence, retaining the most common genes and DNA. TCRdb, not the original authors, processed these V and J calls. The sample table contains 100,000 to 150,000 distinct CDR3 sequences; only one count was recorded for about 17% of them. The ten largest account for around 13% of the sample.

The rearrangement joined TRBV11-2 to TRBJ2-6; a tentative D call is TRBD2 (6 bases match). Input material: PBMCs or a T cell subset sorted from them (not recorded which). The origin of this receptor is an adult woman who had mild COVID-19 (a few samples of this study predate the infection). The sample titles of this study are shuffled in the database, so cell type and time point are left out; the donor was told from shared clones. The sequenced DNA is TGTGCCAGCAGCTTAGGGCGGGGAGGTTCTGGGGCCAACGTCCTGACTTTC. The resulting protein is CASSLGRGGSGANVLTF.